One sample yielded the 8 T cell receptor beta chains listed below, sequenced in a study of control samples from healthy donors and cancer patients. Some clones are missing from TCRdb's copy, which holds only in-frame ones; the method was immunoSEQ multiplex PCR. The sample shows roughly 150,000 clones, nearly 95% of them seen only once. Input material: blood. All receptors come from a man in his fifties in good health.

The chain is built from TRBV9 and TRBJ2-1; 10 nucleotides line up with TRBD2. The CDR3 sequence is 16 residues long. Germline trimming cut 3 bases from V and 7 bases from J; bases unmatched to any gene: 10. Per germline, CDR1 SGDLS and CDR2 YYNGEE. The CDR3, as DNA: TGTGCCAGCAGCGCCCCCGGACTAGCGGTCGGGAATGAGCAGTTCTTC. Its protein is CASSAPGLAVGNEQFF.

The V and J genes are TRBV7-3 and TRBJ2-2; TRBD2 might be the D (6 bases). CDR3 length: 15 residues. Trimming left V 2 bases short and J 5 bases short, with 12 bases between. The V gene's germline CDR1 is SGHTA and CDR2 FQGTGA. The CDR3 nucleotides read TGTGCCAGCAGCTTATCCCGGGAGCCTACCGGGGAGCTGTTTTTT. It specifies CASSLSREPTGELFF.

The chain has TRBV19 and TRBJ1-6; 8 positions agree with TRBD1. The V and J ends lost 8 bases and 7 bases, in that order; junction bases with no gene match: 4. From germline, CDR1 is LNHDA and CDR2 SQIVND (reference sequence). The CDR3 is made up of 13 amino acids. The CDR3 sequence: CASCDRGNSPLHF. As DNA, the CDR3 is TGTGCCAGTTGCGACAGGGGAAATTCACCCCTCCACTTT.

V usage is TRBV6-5 and J usage is TRBJ2-7; 7 bases are shared with TRBD2. V lost 6 bases, J lost 5 bases, and 7 bases stayed unmatched. Per the germline V gene, CDR1 is MNHEY and CDR2 is SVGAGI. CDR3 length: 13 residues. As DNA, the CDR3 is TGTGCCAGCAGAAAGACTAGCACCCACGAGCAGTACTTC. As protein: CASRKTSTHEQYF.

The chain is built from TRBV4-1 and TRBJ1-4; D unclear. Germline values: CDR1 MGHRA, CDR2 YSYEKL. This CDR3 comprises 15 residues. Trimming cost V 1 base and J 5 bases, with 11 bases left between them. The CDR3 DNA reads as TGCGCCAGCAGCCAAGGTGAGGACTTAAATGAAAAACTGTTTTTT. It translates to CASSQGEDLNEKLFF.

This chain joins TRBV5-5 and TRBJ2-3; 8 bases are shared with TRBD2. The J segment lost 2 bases and the V segment lost 4 bases, leaving 6 bases of the junction unmatched. CDR1 SGHKS and CDR2 YYEKEE come from the germline V gene (reference sequence). The CDR3 runs 15 residues. CDR3 region: CASSPLAGLTDTQYF. CDR3 sequence (DNA): TGTGCCAGCAGCCCCCTAGCGGGCCTCACAGATACGCAGTATTTT.

The V and J genes are TRBV5-1 and TRBJ2-1, with TRBD1 as a possible D gene (5 bases). CDR3 size: 16 residues. CDR1 is SGHRS and CDR2 is YFSETQ in the germline V gene. Trimming shortened V by 1 base and J by 7 bases, and 18 bases separated the two germline ends. CDR3 protein: CASSLLGLDQGNEQFF. DNA of the CDR3: TGCGCCAGCAGCTTGCTTGGCCTAGATCAGGGAAATGAGCAGTTCTTC.

The chain links TRBV5-1 to TRBJ2-7; TRBD1 is a possible D gene (6 bases). V lost 3 bases and J 4 bases, leaving 11 bases between the germline ends. The CDR3 runs to 13 residues. Germline CDR1 reads SGHRS; CDR2 reads YFSETQ. The CDR3 is CASSWAGEYEQYF. The CDR3, as DNA: TGCGCCAGCAGCTGGGCAGGGGAGTACGAGCAGTACTTC.